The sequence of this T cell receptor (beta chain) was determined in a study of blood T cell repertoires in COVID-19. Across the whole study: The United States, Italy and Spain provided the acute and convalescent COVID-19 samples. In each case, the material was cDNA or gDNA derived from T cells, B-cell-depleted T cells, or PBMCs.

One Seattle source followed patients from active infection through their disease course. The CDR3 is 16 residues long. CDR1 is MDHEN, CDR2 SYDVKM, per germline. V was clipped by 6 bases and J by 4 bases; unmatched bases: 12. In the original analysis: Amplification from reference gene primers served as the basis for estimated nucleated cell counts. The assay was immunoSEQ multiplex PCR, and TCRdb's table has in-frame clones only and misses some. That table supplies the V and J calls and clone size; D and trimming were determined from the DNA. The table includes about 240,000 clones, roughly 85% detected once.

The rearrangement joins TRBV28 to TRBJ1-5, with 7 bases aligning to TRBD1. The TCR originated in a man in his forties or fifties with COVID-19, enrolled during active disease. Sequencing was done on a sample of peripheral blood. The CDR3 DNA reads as TGTGCCAGCAGAACTCGAGGGGGCGCGGTTAATCAGCCCCAGCATTTT. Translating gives CASRTRGGAVNQPQHF.